This passage covers 19 T cell receptor beta chains from one sample sequenced in a study of blood T cell repertoires in COVID-19. Produced via immunoSEQ multiplex PCR; TCRdb's table is partial and in-frame only. The sample has about 210,000 clones, around 87% seen once. Sequenced sample: peripheral blood. These receptors were collected from a man between 60 and 75 years old with acute or convalescent COVID-19.

This clone was found a few times. The chain couples TRBV5-1 to TRBJ2-3; TRBD2 matches 12 bases. After removal of 3 bases from V and 0 bases from J, the junction contained 5 bases not matched to a gene. CDR1 is SGHRS, CDR2 YFSETQ, per germline. The CDR3 consists of 17 residues. CDR3 sequence reads: CASSYGLAGTSTDTQYF. Here the CDR3 DNA reads TGCGCCAGCAGCTACGGACTAGCGGGGACTAGCACAGATACGCAGTATTTT.

The chain employs TRBV9 and TRBJ2-1; D remains ambiguous. This CDR3 has 14 amino acids. The germline V and J ends were trimmed by 0 bases and 5 bases, with 9 bases remaining between them. Germline V gene sequence: CDR1 SGDLS, CDR2 YYNGEE. The CDR3 DNA follows: TGTGCCAGCAGCGTAGGAACAGACCACAATGAGCAGTTCTTC. It codes for CASSVGTDHNEQFF.

The V gene is TRBV6-5, the J gene TRBJ1-3; a weak D match, TRBD1 (5 bases). The germline gives CDR1 MNHEY, CDR2 SVGAGI. Trimming stripped 8 bases from V and 4 bases from J, with 15 bases between. The CDR3 sequence is 14 residues long. The DNA of the CDR3 is TGTGCCAGCTCTGGGGGGGTCGGCGGAAACACCATATATTTT. Protein product: CASSGGVGGNTIYF.

This clone showed up just once. V usage is TRBV9 and J usage is TRBJ1-5; D is undetermined. Germline V gene lookup returns CDR1 SGDLS and CDR2 YYNGEE. V lost 4 bases, J lost 0 bases, and 11 bases lay in between. The CDR3 consists of 15 residues. CDR3 residues: CASSRGGLSNQPQHF. The CDR3 DNA follows: TGTGCCAGCAGCCGGGGTGGACTTAGCAATCAGCCCCAGCATTTT.

The chain carries TRBV7-9 and TRBJ1-1, with 9 nucleotides matching TRBD1. CDR3 length: 15 residues. Germline V gene sequence: CDR1 SEHNR, CDR2 FQNEAQ (reference sequence). J gave up 6 bases and V 1 base, and 6 bases lay outside the gene matches. CDR3: CASSLVVGQGPEAFF. DNA for the CDR3: TGTGCCAGCAGCTTAGTAGTGGGACAGGGCCCTGAAGCTTTCTTT.

The chain employs TRBV4-3 and TRBJ2-1; 10 positions agree with TRBD2. V dropped 0 bases and J dropped 7; count of bases not matched to a gene: 6. The length of the CDR3 is 16 residues. Germline loops: CDR1 LGHNA, CDR2 YSLEER. This CDR3 is CASSQDASGGANEQFF. For the CDR3, the DNA is TGCGCCAGCAGCCAAGATGCCAGCGGGGGGGCTAATGAGCAGTTCTTC.

The rearrangement links TRBV2 to TRBJ2-7; possibly TRBD2 for D (5 bases). Germline CDR1 is SNHLY and CDR2 is FYNNEI. Deletions cut 7 bases from V and 1 base from J, with 14 bases between. The CDR3 runs 14 residues. CDR3: CASIGESRSYEQYF. For the CDR3, the DNA is TGTGCCAGCATCGGGGAGAGTAGGTCCTACGAGCAGTACTTC.

V gene TRBV19 combines with J gene TRBJ2-3; tentatively, D is TRBD1 (5 bases). From germline, CDR1 is LNHDA and CDR2 SQIVND (reference sequence). V gave up 9 bases and J gave up 4 bases, with 17 bases separating them. CDR3 length: 14 residues. This chain's CDR3 is CASSLPGWADTQYF. In DNA form, the CDR3 reads TGTGCCAGCTCCCTTCCAGGGTGGGCAGATACGCAGTATTTT.

The rearrangement joins TRBV7-7 to TRBJ2-2, with D perhaps TRBD1 (6 bases). This CDR3 is built from 13 residues. Germline values: CDR1 SSHAT, CDR2 FNYEAQ (reference sequence). Trimming shortened V by 4 bases and J by 7 bases, and 10 bases separated the two germline ends. CDR3 region: CASSWGPIGELFF. In DNA form, the CDR3 reads TGTGCCAGCAGCTGGGGGCCGATCGGGGAGCTGTTTTTT.

This chain uses TRBV5-1 with TRBJ1-4, with 8 bases identical to TRBD1. Germline lookup yields CDR1 SGHRS and CDR2 YFSETQ. The CDR3 extends over 17 amino acids. V lost 4 bases and J lost 3; bases outside the gene matches: 11. This CDR3 is CASSGQASTGANEKLFF. The CDR3 DNA sequence: TGCGCCAGCAGCGGTCAAGCTTCGACAGGGGCTAATGAAAAACTGTTTTTT.

The chain combines TRBV6-1 with TRBJ1-5; D is unclear. The CDR3 is 13 residues long. Germline CDR1 MNHNS, CDR2 SASEGT. V was clipped by 0 bases and J by 3 bases, with 3 bases between them. Here the CDR3 DNA reads TGTGCCAGCAGTGAAGCCGTCAATCAGCCCCAGCATTTT. It codes for CASSEAVNQPQHF.

The chain couples TRBV18 to TRBJ2-1; 7 bases line up with TRBD1. CDR3 length equals 14 residues. Germline V gene data show CDR1 as KGHSH and CDR2 as LQKENI. The J segment lost 6 bases and the V segment lost 3 bases, leaving 5 bases of the junction unmatched. Here the CDR3 reads CASSPDRAANEQFF. The DNA for the CDR3 is TGTGCCAGCTCACCCGACAGGGCGGCCAATGAGCAGTTCTTC.

This chain links TRBV28 with TRBJ1-1, with 7 bases matching TRBD1. CDR1 and CDR2 (germline): MDHEN, SYDVKM. J was trimmed by 0 bases and V by 7 bases; bases with no gene match: 8. This CDR3 has 15 residues. Here the CDR3 DNA reads TGTGCCAGCACCTCAGGAGGGGGCCTGAACACTGAAGCTTTCTTT. The encoded protein is CASTSGGGLNTEAFF.

The chain joins TRBV7-9 to TRBJ2-6; 8 bases match TRBD2. Trimming cost V 3 bases and J 0 bases; bases outside gene matches: 7. This CDR3 is built from 18 residues. The germline CDR1 and CDR2 sequences are SEHNR and FQNEAQ (reference sequence). The CDR3 loop is CASSLVLAGSSGANVLTF. CDR3 in DNA: TGTGCCAGCAGCTTGGTGCTAGCGGGTAGCTCTGGGGCCAACGTCCTGACTTTC.

The table lists this clone with a count of one. This rearrangement joins TRBV7-9 to TRBJ2-7, with 11 bases identical to TRBD2. V shed 5 bases and J 0 bases; nucleotides not matched to a gene: 6. The CDR3 contains 16 residues. Per germline, CDR1 SEHNR and CDR2 FQNEAQ (reference sequence). This chain's CDR3 is CASSLGTSGSSYEQYF. The CDR3 coding sequence is TGTGCCAGCAGCCTCGGGACTAGCGGAAGCTCCTACGAGCAGTACTTC.

This clone was recorded once. This chain joins TRBV3-1 (or the pseudogene TRBV3-2) and TRBJ2-5, with unresolved D. Germline CDR1 is LGHDT and CDR2 is YNNKEL (reference sequence). V dropped 0 bases and J dropped 6 bases, with 11 bases sitting between them. This CDR3 is built from 14 residues. This chain's CDR3 is CASSQDSLTKTQYF. The CDR3, as DNA: TGTGCCAGCAGCCAAGACAGTCTCACGAAGACCCAGTACTTC.

A note on this clone: A junction end diverges from the germline sequence, so it may reflect a read error. V gene TRBV7-3 combines with J gene TRBJ1-1; TRBD1 agrees at 12 bases. The CDR3 runs to 17 residues. CDR1 is SGHTA and CDR2 is FQGTGA in the germline V gene. CDR3: CASSLSGTGGVKTEAFF. DNA for the CDR3: TGTGCCAGCAGCTTATCCGGGACAGGGGGCGTGAAGACTGAAGCTTTCTTT. The entire variable domain, with the rest obtained from reference TRBV7-3 and TRBJ1-1, is as follows: GAGVSQTPSNKVTEKGKYVELRCDPISGHTALYWYRQSLGQGPEFLIYFQGTGAADDSGLPNDRFFAVRPEGSVSTLKIQRTERGDSAVYLCASSLSGTGGVKTEAFFGQGTRLTVV.

The rearrangement joins TRBV6-4 to TRBJ2-1, with TRBD1 identical over 10 bases. The germline CDR1 and CDR2 sequences are MRHNA and SNTAGT. The CDR3 covers 15 residues. After removal of 4 bases from V and 7 bases from J, the junction contained 7 bases not matched to a gene. CDR3 coding DNA: TGTGCCAGCAGTGCGGGACAGGGGTGGAATAATGAGCAGTTCTTC. Protein sequence: CASSAGQGWNNEQFF.

The chain has TRBV3-1 (or the pseudogene TRBV3-2) and TRBJ2-3, with D possibly TRBD2 on 6 matching bases. The germline V and J ends were trimmed by 1 base and 4 bases, with 15 bases remaining between them. CDR1 and CDR2 from the germline V gene are LGHDT and YNNKEL (reference sequence). This CDR3 region has 16 residues. The CDR3 here is CASSQGAGGRADTQYF. Here the CDR3 DNA reads TGTGCCAGCAGCCAAGGGGCCGGGGGAAGGGCAGATACGCAGTATTTT.